A single T cell receptor (beta chain) is shown here with its context. These data are taken from a study of shared clonotypes between healthy human individuals. Study-wide context: Each donor's CD4 naive and CD4 memory cells filled three plates apiece, CD8 naive two, and CD8 memory one.

V was pared by 5 bases and J by 4 bases, with 15 bases between. The germline CDR1 and CDR2 sequences are SGHVS and FQNEAQ. The length of the CDR3 is 14 residues. Clones were read by immunoSEQ multiplex PCR, and TCRdb kept only the in-frame ones, dropping some. This table has about 1 million clones, under 80% appearing once. Sequencing used memory CD4+ T cells sorted from blood. This sample's subset: CD45RA-negative fraction. This TCR came from a man aged 18-30 years in good health. This chain connects TRBV7-8 to TRBJ2-7, with a possible D match to TRBD2 (7 bases). Written as DNA, the CDR3 is TGTGCCAGCAGCCCGGGGGGCTTGGGGTACGAGCAGTACTTC. Encoded protein: CASSPGGLGYEQYF.